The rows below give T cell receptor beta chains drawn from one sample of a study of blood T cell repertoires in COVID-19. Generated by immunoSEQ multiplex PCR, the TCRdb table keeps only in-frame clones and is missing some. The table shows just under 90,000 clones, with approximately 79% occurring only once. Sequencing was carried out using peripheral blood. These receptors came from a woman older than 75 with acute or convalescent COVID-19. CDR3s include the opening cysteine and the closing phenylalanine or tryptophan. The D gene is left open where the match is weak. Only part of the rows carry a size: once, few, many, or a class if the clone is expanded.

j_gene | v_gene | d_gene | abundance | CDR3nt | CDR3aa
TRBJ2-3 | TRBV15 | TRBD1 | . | TGTGCCACCAGCAGAGGCAGGACAGGGAGAATCTTTACAGATACGCAGTATTTT | CATSRGRTGRIFTDTQYF
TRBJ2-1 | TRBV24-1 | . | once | TGTGCCACCAGCGTTCACGGGACTCAAAGGGCACAGTTCTTC | CATSVHGTQRAQFF
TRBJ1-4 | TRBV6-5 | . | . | TGTGCCAGCAAAGGAGGGATCAGGGATGAAAAACTGTTTTTT | CASKGGIRDEKLFF
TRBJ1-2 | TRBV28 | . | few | TGTGCCAGCAGTTCTCCAGGACAAGGAGGCTACACCTTC | CASSSPGQGGYTF
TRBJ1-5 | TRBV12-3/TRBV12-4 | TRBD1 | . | TGTGCCAGCAGACGGACAGGGGATCAGCCCCAGCATTTT | CASRRTGDQPQHF
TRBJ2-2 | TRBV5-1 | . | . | TGCGCCAGCCGCGGGACGCCCGGGGAGCTGTTTTTT | CASRGTPGELFF
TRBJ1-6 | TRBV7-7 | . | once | TGTGCCAGCAGCTTAGACCAGAATTCACCCCTCCACTTT | CASSLDQNSPLHF
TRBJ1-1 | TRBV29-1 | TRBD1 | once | TGCAGCGTTTATACAGGGGGCGGTCGGACTGAAGCTTTCTTT | CSVYTGGGRTEAFF
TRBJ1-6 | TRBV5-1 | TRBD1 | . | TGCGCCAGCAGCGGCGGGACAGGGGAGAATTCACCCCTCCACTTT | CASSGGTGENSPLHF
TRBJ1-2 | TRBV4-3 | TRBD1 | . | TGCGCCAGCAGCCAAGTTCGTAAAAGGGTCGGGACAGGGCGGTTAAACTATGGCTACACCTTC | CASSQVRKRVGTGRLNYGYTF
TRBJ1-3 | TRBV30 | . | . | TGTGCCTGGAAGCCGTACGGGGCTGGAAACACCATATATTTT | CAWKPYGAGNTIYF
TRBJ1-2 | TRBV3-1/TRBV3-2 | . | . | TGTGCCAGCAGCCAAGCGCGTAGAGGGTGGGCTTATGGCTACACCTTC | CASSQARRGWAYGYTF
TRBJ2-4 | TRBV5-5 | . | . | TGTGCCAGCAGCTTGTTATTGGCCGGGTTAAAAAACATTCAGTACTTC | CASSLLLAGLKNIQYF
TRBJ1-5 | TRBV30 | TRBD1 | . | TGTGCCTGGAGCCGGGGCCGGACAGGGGGCACAATGGCGCCCCAGCATTTT | CAWSRGRTGGTMAPQHF
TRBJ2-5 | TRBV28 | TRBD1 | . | TGTGCCAGCAGCTCCGGACAGGGAGGACCCCAAGAGACCCAGTACTTC | CASSSGQGGPQETQYF
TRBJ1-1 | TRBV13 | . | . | TGTGCCAGCAGCCTGGGGGGGGACACTGAAGCTTTCTTT | CASSLGGDTEAFF
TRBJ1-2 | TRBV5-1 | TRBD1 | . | TGCGCCAGCAGCTTTGCGGGACAGGGAGGCGGCTACACCTTC | CASSFAGQGGGYTF
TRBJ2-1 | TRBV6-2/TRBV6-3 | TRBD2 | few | TGTGCCAGCAGTACTAGCGTGGGCTACAATGAGCAGTTCTTC | CASSTSVGYNEQFF
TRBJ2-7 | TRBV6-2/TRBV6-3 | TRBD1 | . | TGTGCCAGCAGTAGAGGGGGGACAGGGGCAACCTACGAGCAGTACTTC | CASSRGGTGATYEQYF
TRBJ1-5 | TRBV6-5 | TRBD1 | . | TGTGCCAGCAGTATGGACAGGGGATATCAGCCCCAGCATTTT | CASSMDRGYQPQHF
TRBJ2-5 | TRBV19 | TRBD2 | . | TGTGCCAGTAGTCTACCTAGGACTAGCGGGGGACAAGAGACCCAGTACTTC | CASSLPRTSGGQETQYF
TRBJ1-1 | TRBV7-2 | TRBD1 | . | TGTGCCAGCAGCTACGACAGGGGACGGGACACTGAAGCTTTCTTT | CASSYDRGRDTEAFF
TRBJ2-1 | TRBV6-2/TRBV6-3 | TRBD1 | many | TGTGCCAGCAGTTTCGTGGTCGGTGGTTGGGACAGTAATGAGCAGTTCTTC | CASSFVVGGWDSNEQFF
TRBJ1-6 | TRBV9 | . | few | TGTGCCAGCAGCGTCTCCGGGGGCTATAATTCACCCCTCCACTTT | CASSVSGGYNSPLHF
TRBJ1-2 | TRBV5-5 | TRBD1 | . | TGTGCCAGCAGCTGGCAGGGGGCGGGAGGCTACACCTTC | CASSWQGAGGYTF
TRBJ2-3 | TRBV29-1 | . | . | TGCAGCGTTGAGTCAGGGGATACAGATACGCAGTATTTT | CSVESGDTDTQYF
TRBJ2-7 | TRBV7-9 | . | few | TGTGCCAGCAGCTTTACAGGGATCCACGAGCAGTACTTC | CASSFTGIHEQYF
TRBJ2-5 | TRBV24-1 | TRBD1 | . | TGTGCCACCAGTGATGTGGGACAGGGGATACGAGAGACCCAGTACTTC | CATSDVGQGIRETQYF
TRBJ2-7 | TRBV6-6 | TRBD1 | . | TGTGCCAGCAGTAACCCCTGGGACAGCTACGAGCAGTACTTC | CASSNPWDSYEQYF
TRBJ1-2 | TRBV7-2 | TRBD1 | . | TGTGCCAGCAGCCCATATCAGGGGGCTCATGGCTACACCTTC | CASSPYQGAHGYTF
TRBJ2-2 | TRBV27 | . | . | TGTGCCAGCAGTGGTGAACACCGGGGAGCTGTTTTT | CASSGEHRGAVF
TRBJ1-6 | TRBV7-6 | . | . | TGTGCCAGCAGCTTAGCGGCAGGGGCCCGTGGTTCACCCCTCCACTTT | CASSLAAGARGSPLHF
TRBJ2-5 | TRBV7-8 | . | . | TGTGCCAGCAGATGGAGGGGGCCGGACGGAAACCAATGGACCCAGTACTTC | CASRWRGPDGNQWTQYF
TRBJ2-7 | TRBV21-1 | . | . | TGTGCCAGCAGCATCGGGACATTCACTTCCTACGAGCAGTACTTC | CASSIGTFTSYEQYF
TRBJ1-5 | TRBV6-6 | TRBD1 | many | TGTGCCAGCAGCACCGGACAGGGCCTTGACGGTCAGCCCCAGCATTTT | CASSTGQGLDGQPQHF
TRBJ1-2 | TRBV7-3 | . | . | TGTGCCAGCAGCCCGCAAGCGGGAGCTAACTATGGCTACACCTTC | CASSPQAGANYGYTF
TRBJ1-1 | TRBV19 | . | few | TGTGCCAGTAGTATCGGGGGAAGGGAGAACACTGAAGCTTTCTTT | CASSIGGRENTEAFF
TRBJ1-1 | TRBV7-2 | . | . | TGTGCCAGCAGCCCGGTACTGAACACTGAAGCTTTCTTT | CASSPVLNTEAFF
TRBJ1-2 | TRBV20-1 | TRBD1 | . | TGCAGTGCTAGTTACCCCGGGACAGGGACCTATGGCTACACCTTC | CSASYPGTGTYGYTF